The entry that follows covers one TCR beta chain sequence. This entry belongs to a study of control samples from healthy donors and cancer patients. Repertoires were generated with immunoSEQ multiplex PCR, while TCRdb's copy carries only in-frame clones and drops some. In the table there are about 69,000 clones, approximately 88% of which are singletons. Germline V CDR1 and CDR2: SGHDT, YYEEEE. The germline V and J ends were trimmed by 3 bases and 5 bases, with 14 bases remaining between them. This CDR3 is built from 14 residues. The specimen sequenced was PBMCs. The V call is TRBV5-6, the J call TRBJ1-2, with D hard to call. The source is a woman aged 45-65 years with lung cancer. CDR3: CASSYVGVGYGYTF. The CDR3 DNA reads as TGTGCCAGCAGCTACGTGGGCGTTGGGTATGGCTACACCTTC.